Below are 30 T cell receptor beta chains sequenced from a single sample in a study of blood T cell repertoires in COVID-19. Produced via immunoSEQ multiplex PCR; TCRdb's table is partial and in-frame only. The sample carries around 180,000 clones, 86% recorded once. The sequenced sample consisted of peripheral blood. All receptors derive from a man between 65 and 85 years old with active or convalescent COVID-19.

The CDR3 region is CAWTAGGGYTF. In DNA form, the CDR3 reads TGTGCCTGGACAGCGGGGGGTGGCTACACCTTC. The chain uses TRBV30 and TRBJ1-2, with D possibly matching TRBD1 (5 bases). The CDR3 sequence is 11 residues long. Germline CDR1 is GTSNPN and CDR2 is SVGIG (reference sequence). V lost 4 bases, J lost 7 bases, and 10 bases lay in between.

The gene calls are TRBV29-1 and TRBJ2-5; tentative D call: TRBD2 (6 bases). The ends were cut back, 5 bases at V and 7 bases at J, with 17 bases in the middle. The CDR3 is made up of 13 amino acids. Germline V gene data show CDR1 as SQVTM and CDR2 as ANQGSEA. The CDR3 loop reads CSVLPAEGGTQYF. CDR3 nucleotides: TGCAGCGTTCTTCCAGCGGAGGGAGGGACCCAGTACTTC.

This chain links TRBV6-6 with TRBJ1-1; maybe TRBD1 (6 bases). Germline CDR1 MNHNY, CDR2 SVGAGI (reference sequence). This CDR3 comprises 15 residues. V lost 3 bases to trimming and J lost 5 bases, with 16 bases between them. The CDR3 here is CASSYAGADRTEAFF. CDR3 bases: TGTGCCAGCAGTTATGCGGGGGCCGATCGGACTGAAGCTTTCTTT.

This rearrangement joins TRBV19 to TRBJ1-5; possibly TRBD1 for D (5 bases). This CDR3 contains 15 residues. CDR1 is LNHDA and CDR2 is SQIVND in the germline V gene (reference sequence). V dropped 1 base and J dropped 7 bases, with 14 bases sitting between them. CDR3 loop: CASSIVGGGGQPQHF. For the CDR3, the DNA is TGTGCCAGTAGTATAGTTGGGGGGGGTGGACAGCCCCAGCATTTT.

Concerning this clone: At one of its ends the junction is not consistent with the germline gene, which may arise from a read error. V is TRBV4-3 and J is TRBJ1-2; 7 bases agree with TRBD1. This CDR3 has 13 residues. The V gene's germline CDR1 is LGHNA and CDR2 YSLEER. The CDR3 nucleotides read TGCGCCAGCACCAATCATCACCGGGACAGCATTATCTTC. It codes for CASTNHHRDSIIF.

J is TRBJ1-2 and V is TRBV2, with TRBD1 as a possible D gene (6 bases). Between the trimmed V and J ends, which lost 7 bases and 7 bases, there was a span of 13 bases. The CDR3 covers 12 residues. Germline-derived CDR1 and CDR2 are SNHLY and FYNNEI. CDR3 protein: CASNDRISGYTF. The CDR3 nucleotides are TGTGCCAGCAACGACAGGATTAGTGGCTACACCTTC.

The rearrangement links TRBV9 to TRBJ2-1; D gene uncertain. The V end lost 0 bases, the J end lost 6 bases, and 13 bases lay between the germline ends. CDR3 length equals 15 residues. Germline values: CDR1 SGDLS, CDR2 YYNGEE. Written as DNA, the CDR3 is TGTGCCAGCAGCGTAGCACCAGGCCCCTCCAATGAGCAGTTCTTC. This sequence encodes CASSVAPGPSNEQFF.

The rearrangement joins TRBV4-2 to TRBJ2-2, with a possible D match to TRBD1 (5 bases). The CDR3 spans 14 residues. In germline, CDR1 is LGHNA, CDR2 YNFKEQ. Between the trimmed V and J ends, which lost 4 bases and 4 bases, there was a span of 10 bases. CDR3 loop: CASSPRAATGELFF. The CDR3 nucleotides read TGTGCCAGCAGCCCCAGGGCCGCCACCGGGGAGCTGTTTTTT.

The CDR3 DNA is TGCAGCGTCCGGGTCCCGGGACTAGCAGGGAATGAGCAGTTCTTC. This encodes CSVRVPGLAGNEQFF. The chain is built from TRBV29-1 and TRBJ2-1; 9 bases agree with TRBD2. Germline CDR1 reads SQVTM; CDR2 reads ANQGSEA. The CDR3 totals 15 residues. With 6 bases clipped from V and 7 bases from J, the junction kept 13 bases outside the gene matches.

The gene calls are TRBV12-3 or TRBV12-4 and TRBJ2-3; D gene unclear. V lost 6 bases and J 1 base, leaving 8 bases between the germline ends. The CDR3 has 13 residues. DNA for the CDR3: TGTGCCAGCAGACTCGAGGGCACAGATACGCAGTATTTT. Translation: CASRLEGTDTQYF.

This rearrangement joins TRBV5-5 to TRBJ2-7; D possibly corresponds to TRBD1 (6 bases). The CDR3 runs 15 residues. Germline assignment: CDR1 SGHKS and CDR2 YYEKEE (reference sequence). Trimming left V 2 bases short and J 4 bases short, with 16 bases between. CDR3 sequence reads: CASSFSGARGYEQYF. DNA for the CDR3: TGTGCCAGCAGCTTTTCAGGGGCAAGGGGATACGAGCAGTACTTC.

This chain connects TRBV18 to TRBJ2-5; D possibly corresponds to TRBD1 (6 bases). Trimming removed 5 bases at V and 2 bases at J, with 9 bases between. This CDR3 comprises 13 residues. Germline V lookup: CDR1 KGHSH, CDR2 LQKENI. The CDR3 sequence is CASSKGQQETQYF. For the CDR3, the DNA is TGTGCCAGCTCAAAAGGACAGCAAGAGACCCAGTACTTC. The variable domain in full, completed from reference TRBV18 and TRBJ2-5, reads NAGVMQNPRHLVRRRGQEARLRCSPMKGHSHVYWYRQLPEEGLKFMVYLQKENIIDESGMPKERFSAEFPKEGPSILRIQQVVRGDSAAYFCASSKGQQETQYFGPGTRLLVL.

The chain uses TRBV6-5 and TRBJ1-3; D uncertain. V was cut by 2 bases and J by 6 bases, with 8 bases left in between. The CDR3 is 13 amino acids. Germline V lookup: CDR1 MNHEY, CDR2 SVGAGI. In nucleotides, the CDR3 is TGTGCCAGCAGTTACGGAGGAACAAACACCATATATTTT. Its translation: CASSYGGTNTIYF.

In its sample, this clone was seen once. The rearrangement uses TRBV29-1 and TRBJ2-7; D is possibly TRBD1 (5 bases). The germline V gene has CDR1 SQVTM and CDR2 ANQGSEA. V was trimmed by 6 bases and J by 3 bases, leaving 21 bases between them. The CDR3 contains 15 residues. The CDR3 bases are TGCAGCGTGACCATTCAGTTGACAGAAGACTACGAGCAGTACTTC. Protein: CSVTIQLTEDYEQYF.

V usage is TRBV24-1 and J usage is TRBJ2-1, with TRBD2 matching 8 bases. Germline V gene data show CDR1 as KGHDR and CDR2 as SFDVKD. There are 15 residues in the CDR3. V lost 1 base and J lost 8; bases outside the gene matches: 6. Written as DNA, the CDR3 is TGTGCCACCAGTGATTTCCAGCGGGAGAGCGATGAGCAGTTCTTC. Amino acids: CATSDFQRESDEQFF.

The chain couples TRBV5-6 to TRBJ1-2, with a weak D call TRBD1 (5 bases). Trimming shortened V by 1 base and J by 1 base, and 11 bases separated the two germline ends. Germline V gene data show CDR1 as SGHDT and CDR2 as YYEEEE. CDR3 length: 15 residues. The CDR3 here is CASSLNTQDNYGYTF. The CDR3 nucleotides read TGTGCCAGCAGCTTGAACACACAGGATAACTATGGCTACACCTTC.

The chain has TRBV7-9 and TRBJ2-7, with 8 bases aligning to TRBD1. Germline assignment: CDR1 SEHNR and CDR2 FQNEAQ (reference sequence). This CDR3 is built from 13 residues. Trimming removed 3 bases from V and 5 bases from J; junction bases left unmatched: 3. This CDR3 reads CASSFPGGHEQYF. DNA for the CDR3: TGTGCCAGCAGCTTTCCAGGGGGCCACGAGCAGTACTTC.

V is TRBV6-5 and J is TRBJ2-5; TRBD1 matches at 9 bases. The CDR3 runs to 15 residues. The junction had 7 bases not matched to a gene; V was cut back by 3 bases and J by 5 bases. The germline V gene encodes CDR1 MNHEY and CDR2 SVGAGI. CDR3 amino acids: CASSYADRGGETQYF. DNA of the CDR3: TGTGCCAGCAGTTATGCGGACAGGGGAGGGGAGACCCAGTACTTC.

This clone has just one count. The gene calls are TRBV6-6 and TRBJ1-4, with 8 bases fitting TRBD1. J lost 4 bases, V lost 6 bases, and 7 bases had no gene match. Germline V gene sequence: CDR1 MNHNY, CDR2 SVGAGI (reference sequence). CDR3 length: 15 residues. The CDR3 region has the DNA TGTGCCAGCAGCCTCGGACAGGGAGTTAATGAAAAACTGTTTTTT. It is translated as CASSLGQGVNEKLFF.

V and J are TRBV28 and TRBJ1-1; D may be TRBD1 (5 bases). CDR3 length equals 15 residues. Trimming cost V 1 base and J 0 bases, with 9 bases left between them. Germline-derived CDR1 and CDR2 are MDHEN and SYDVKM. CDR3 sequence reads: CASSLFQGMNTEAFF. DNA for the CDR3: TGTGCCAGCAGTTTATTCCAGGGTATGAACACTGAAGCTTTCTTT.

Here the CDR3 reads CASSYVRRSSYNEQFF. The CDR3, as DNA: TGTGCCAGCAGTTACGTAAGGCGGAGCTCCTACAATGAGCAGTTCTTC. This chain connects TRBV6-2 or TRBV6-3 to TRBJ2-1; D ambiguous. Trimming shortened V by 2 bases and J by 0 bases, and 11 bases separated the two germline ends. Per the germline V gene, CDR1 is MNHEY and CDR2 is SVGEGT. The CDR3 has 16 amino acids.

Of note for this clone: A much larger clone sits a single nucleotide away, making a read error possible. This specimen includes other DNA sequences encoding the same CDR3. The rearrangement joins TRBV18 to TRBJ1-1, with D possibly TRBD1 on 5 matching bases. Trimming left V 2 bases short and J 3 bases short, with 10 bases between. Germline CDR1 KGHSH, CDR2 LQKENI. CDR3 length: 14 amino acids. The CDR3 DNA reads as TGTGCCAGCTCACCAGCAGGGCTGGACACTGAAGCTTTCTTT. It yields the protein CASSPAGLDTEAFF.

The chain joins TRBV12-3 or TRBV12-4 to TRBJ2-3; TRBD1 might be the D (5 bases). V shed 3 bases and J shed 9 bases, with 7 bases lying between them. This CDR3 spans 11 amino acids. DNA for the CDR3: TGTGCCAGCAGTTTGGGGCAGACGCAGTATTTT. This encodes CASSLGQTQYF.

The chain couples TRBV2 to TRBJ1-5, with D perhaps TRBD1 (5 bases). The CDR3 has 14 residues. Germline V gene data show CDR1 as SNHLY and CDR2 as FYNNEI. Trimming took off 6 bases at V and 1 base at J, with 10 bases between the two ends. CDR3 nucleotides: TGTGCCAGCAGAGCAGGGTTGAGCAATCAGCCCCAGCATTTT. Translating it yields CASRAGLSNQPQHF.

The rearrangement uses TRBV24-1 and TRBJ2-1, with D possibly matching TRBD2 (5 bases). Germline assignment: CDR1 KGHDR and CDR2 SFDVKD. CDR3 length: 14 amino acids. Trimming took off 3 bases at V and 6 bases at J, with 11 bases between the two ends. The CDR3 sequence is CATSDNEGGNEQFF. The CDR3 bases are TGTGCCACCAGTGATAATGAGGGTGGCAATGAGCAGTTCTTC.

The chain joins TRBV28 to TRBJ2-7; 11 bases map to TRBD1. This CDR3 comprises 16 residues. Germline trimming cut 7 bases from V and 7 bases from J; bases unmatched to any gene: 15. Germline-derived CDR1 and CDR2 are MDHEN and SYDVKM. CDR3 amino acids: CASTAPIGTGGQEQYF. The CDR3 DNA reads TGTGCCAGCACAGCCCCGATCGGGACAGGGGGGCAAGAGCAGTACTTC.

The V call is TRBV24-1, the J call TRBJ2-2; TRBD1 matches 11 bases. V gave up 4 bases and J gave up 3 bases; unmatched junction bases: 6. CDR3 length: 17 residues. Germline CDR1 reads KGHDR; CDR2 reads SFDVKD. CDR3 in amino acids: CATSEPGQGVDTGELFF. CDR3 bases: TGTGCCACCAGTGAACCGGGACAGGGGGTTGACACCGGGGAGCTGTTTTTT.

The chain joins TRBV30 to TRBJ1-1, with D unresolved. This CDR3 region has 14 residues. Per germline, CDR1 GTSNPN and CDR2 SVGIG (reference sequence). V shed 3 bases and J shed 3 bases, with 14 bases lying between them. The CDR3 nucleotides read TGTGCCTGGAGAATTACACGCGGGGACACTGAAGCTTTCTTT. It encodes CAWRITRGDTEAFF.

The CDR3 DNA reads as TGTGCCAGCAGTCTCCCCGACAGGGAGAATTCACCCCTCCACTTT. Translation: CASSLPDRENSPLHF. The V call is TRBV2, the J call TRBJ1-6, with TRBD1 matching over 7 bases. Germline V gene lookup returns CDR1 SNHLY and CDR2 FYNNEI. This CDR3 contains 15 residues. V was clipped by 5 bases and J by 7 bases; unmatched bases: 8.

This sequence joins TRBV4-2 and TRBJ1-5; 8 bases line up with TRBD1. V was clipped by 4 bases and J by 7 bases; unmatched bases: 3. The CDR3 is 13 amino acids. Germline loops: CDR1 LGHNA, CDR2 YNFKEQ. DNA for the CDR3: TGTGCCAGCAGCCGGACAGGGAGGCAGCCCCAGCATTTT. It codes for CASSRTGRQPQHF.